This T cell receptor (beta chain) was identified during a study of blood T cell repertoires in COVID-19. This clone showed up just once. The method was immunoSEQ multiplex PCR; TCRdb's version includes in-frame clones alone and lacks a portion of them. The profile covers around 250,000 clones, with around four fifths appearing a single time and less than 6% taken by the ten largest. In germline, CDR1 is SGHKS, CDR2 YYEKEE (reference sequence). V shed 3 bases and J 1 base; nucleotides not matched to a gene: 6. The CDR3 consists of 15 residues. Sequenced material: peripheral blood. The source is a man between 60 and 70 years old who had recovered from COVID-19. The rearrangement uses TRBV5-5 and TRBJ2-7, with 8 bases that match TRBD2. DNA of the CDR3: TGTGCCAGCAGCTCCTATTCGGGGGGGTCCTACGAGCAGTACTTC. This sequence encodes CASSSYSGGSYEQYF.